This T cell receptor beta chain was identified during a study of CD8+CD57+ T cells in acquired aplastic anemia. Findings of the study overall: Nearly 30 CD8+ CDR3 sequences were shared between patients and controls. Between the patient and control groups, CD8+ Simpson's diversity did not differ significantly.

CDR1 is SGHAT and CDR2 is FQNNGV in the germline V gene. This CDR3 is 13 amino acids long. All patients picked for sequencing had shown, by flow cytometry, an expansion of CD8+CD57+ cells. Receipt of therapy had not occurred in any patient by the time of blood sampling. Using genomic DNA as the template, TCR beta VDJ and CDR3 profiling was carried out. One entry per CDR3 protein, called by TCRdb with MiXCR from the reads. The sample records roughly 190,000 distinct CDR3 sequences, 40% to 55% being singletons. Details on this clonotype: Its antigen is not known. Given a much more abundant clone one base away, this may be a read error.

The sample was sorted CD4+, CD8+, or CD8+CD57+ T cells (not recorded which) from PBMCs. This TCR was sampled from a human donor with aplastic anemia. The chain links TRBV11-2 to TRBJ1-1; D might be TRBD1 (5 bases). CDR3 region: CAGSLFLQGEAFF. The CDR3 region has the DNA TGTGCCGGCAGCTTATTCCTGCAGGGTGAAGCTTTCTTT.